This passage covers 14 T cell receptor beta chains from one sample sequenced in a study of CD8 T cells in Susac syndrome. Random hexamers were used to reverse transcribe the RNA input (about 0.45 to 1 ug). Using its own MiXCR run on the immunoSEQ multiplex PCR reads, TCRdb lists one record per CDR3 protein. The data contain about 130,000 distinct CDR3 sequences, about 96% of them singletons. Sample: CD4+ T cells from PBMCs. The receptors here all came from a human donor in good health.

This chain links TRBV9 with TRBJ1-2; TRBD1 might be the D (5 bases). The V end was cut by 0 bases, the J end by 6 bases, with 12 bases between. Germline loops: CDR1 SGDLS, CDR2 YYNGEE. This CDR3 contains 14 residues. The CDR3 DNA is TGTGCCAGCAGCGTAGATAGGGGACTGGATGGCTACACCTTC. Translated, it gives CASSVDRGLDGYTF.

This clonotype was found a few times. The rearrangement joins TRBV30 to TRBJ2-7, with 11 bases fitting TRBD2. The CDR3 covers 15 residues. Germline trimming cut 3 bases from V and 4 bases from J; bases unmatched to any gene: 8. Germline CDR1 GTSNPN, CDR2 SVGIG (reference sequence). For the CDR3, the DNA is TGTGCCTGGAGGGAACTAGCGGGGGTCCGATACGAGCAGTACTTC. Amino acids: CAWRELAGVRYEQYF.

The rearrangement joins TRBV28 to TRBJ2-7, with 11 bases fitting TRBD2. CDR1 is MDHEN, CDR2 SYDVKM, per germline. V was pared by 4 bases and J by 3 bases, with 5 bases of the junction left unmatched. This CDR3 has 15 amino acids. The CDR3 sequence: CASSSHSGRDYEQYF. The CDR3 nucleotides read TGTGCCAGCAGTTCCCATAGCGGGAGGGACTACGAGCAGTACTTC.

The rearrangement joins TRBV20-1 to TRBJ1-5; TRBD1 aligns across 9 bases. The CDR3 extends over 15 amino acids. The germline V gene has CDR1 DFQATT and CDR2 SNEGSKA (reference sequence). The junction had 5 bases not matched to a gene; V was cut back by 1 base and J by 4 bases. The CDR3: CSARAQDRGNQPQHF. CDR3 DNA sequence: TGCAGTGCTAGAGCCCAGGACAGGGGAAATCAGCCCCAGCATTTT.

This chain uses TRBV20-1 with TRBJ1-1; the match to TRBD1 covers 7 bases. V trimming: 3 bases; J trimming: 6 bases; junction bases outside the gene matches: 10. Germline V lookup: CDR1 DFQATT, CDR2 SNEGSKA (reference sequence). The CDR3 runs 14 residues. CDR3 amino acids: CSARARDSEAEAFF. CDR3 sequence (DNA): TGCAGTGCTAGGGCCCGGGACAGCGAAGCTGAAGCTTTCTTT.

This chain connects TRBV7-2 to TRBJ2-7; 8 nucleotides align to TRBD2. This CDR3 region has 15 residues. CDR1 is SGHTA and CDR2 is FQGNSA in the germline V gene. V dropped 5 bases and J dropped 0; count of bases not matched to a gene: 6. The CDR3 reads CASSALAGRSYEQYF. The CDR3 nucleotides are TGTGCCAGCAGCGCCCTAGCGGGTCGCTCCTACGAGCAGTACTTC.

The rearrangement uses TRBV19 and TRBJ2-4; 10 nucleotides line up with TRBD2. The V gene's germline CDR1 is LNHDA and CDR2 SQIVND (reference sequence). V shed 6 bases, J shed 3 bases, and the junction held 11 bases outside the gene matches. The CDR3 runs to 17 residues. The CDR3 DNA is TGTGCCAGTAGCTATTATTCTAGCGGGAGTAGCAAAAACATTCAGTACTTC. Translation: CASSYYSSGSSKNIQYF.

Worth noting for this clonotype: Its ends do not fully match the called genes, so a read error is possible. J is TRBJ1-1 and V is TRBV29-1, with D unclear. The germline CDR1 and CDR2 sequences are SQVTM and ANQGSEA. The CDR3 is made up of 13 amino acids. CDR3 bases: TGCAGCGCACGCCGGGCCTCGAACGCTGAAGCTTTCTTT. Encoded protein: CSARRASNAEAFF.

The chain has TRBV7-9 and TRBJ2-5; 7 nucleotides align to TRBD1. CDR1 and CDR2 (germline): SEHNR, FQNEAQ (reference sequence). V gave up 4 bases and J gave up 2 bases; unmatched junction bases: 10. The CDR3 runs to 16 residues. CDR3 nucleotide sequence: TGTGCCAGCAGCTCGGACAGGTCCACCTTACAAGAGACCCAGTACTTC. Translating gives CASSSDRSTLQETQYF.

V usage is TRBV28 and J usage is TRBJ2-7; either TRBD1 or TRBD2 may fit D (5 bases each). Per germline, CDR1 MDHEN and CDR2 SYDVKM. The CDR3 loop spans 14 amino acids. The ends were cut back, 6 bases at V and 2 bases at J, with 14 bases in the middle. The CDR3 here is CASRSPGRTYEQYF. CDR3 nucleotide sequence: TGTGCCAGCAGATCCCCGGGACGGACCTACGAGCAGTACTTC.

The rearrangement joins TRBV3-1 to TRBJ1-2; TRBD1 matches 7 bases. The CDR3 has 11 amino acids. Germline trimming cut 3 bases from V and 12 bases from J; bases unmatched to any gene: 4. The V gene's germline CDR1 is LGHDT and CDR2 YNNKEL (reference sequence). CDR3 region: CASSQGQFHTF. In DNA form, the CDR3 reads TGTGCCAGCAGCCAGGGACAGTTCCACACCTTC.

This chain links TRBV7-9 with TRBJ2-7, with D perhaps TRBD1 (6 bases). The CDR3 has 15 residues. Germline V gives CDR1 SEHNR, CDR2 FQNEAQ (reference sequence). Trimming cost V 6 bases and J 2 bases, with 17 bases left between them. The CDR3 spells CASSLETGGTYEQYF. CDR3 sequence (DNA): TGTGCCAGCAGTTTGGAGACAGGTGGTACCTACGAGCAGTACTTC.

The gene calls are TRBV2 and TRBJ2-7, with D possibly matching TRBD1 (5 bases). The V end was cut by 7 bases, the J end by 2 bases, with 15 bases between. Germline V CDR1 and CDR2: SNHLY, FYNNEI. This CDR3 is 14 amino acids long. The CDR3 region has the DNA TGTGCCAGCAACCCTGTGGCCAGGGCCTACGAGCAGTACTTC. Its translation is CASNPVARAYEQYF.

The CDR3 spells CASTIGGLSTGELFF. CDR3 bases: TGTGCCAGCACTATAGGAGGGTTGAGCACCGGGGAGCTGTTTTTT. This chain connects TRBV28 to TRBJ2-2, with D possibly TRBD2 on 6 matching bases. CDR3 length: 15 residues. Germline loops: CDR1 MDHEN, CDR2 SYDVKM. The germline V and J ends were trimmed by 7 bases and 4 bases, with 16 bases remaining between them.